This TCR beta chain was sequenced in a study of T-cell memory formation after mild COVID-19. TCRdb re-derived calls from the 5' RACE reads in MiXCR, one entry per CDR3 protein. Of 400,000 to 500,000 distinct CDR3 sequences detected, about 19% appear once; the ten largest clones hold roughly 8.4%. Per the germline V gene, CDR1 is DFQATT and CDR2 is SNEGSKA (reference sequence). The CDR3 has 14 residues. Trimming took 3 bases from V and 6 from J; bases not matched to a gene: 9. The chain links TRBV20-1 to TRBJ2-7; TRBD1 agrees at 9 bases. The sequencing sample was made of PBMCs or a T cell subset sorted from them (not recorded which). This TCR was sampled from an adult woman who had mild COVID-19 (a few samples of this study predate the infection). Cell type and time point are not known. The CDR3 is CSARTGGGSSEQYF. In DNA, the CDR3 is TGCAGTGCTAGGACAGGGGGAGGAAGCTCCGAGCAGTACTTC.